The clone carrying this T cell receptor beta chain has just a few counts. What it recognizes is unknown. This could be a read error, since a much larger clone is one nucleotide away. One entry per CDR3 protein results from TCRdb running MiXCR on the 5' RACE reads. The data show about 48,000 distinct CDR3 sequences, with roughly 2% seen just once and around 2.3% held by the top ten. The data are from a study of neurological immune-mediated disorders. The trim removed 5 bases at V and 7 bases at J, leaving 8 bases unmatched. Germline V gives CDR1 MNHNS, CDR2 SASEGT. This CDR3 spans 14 amino acids. Findings of the study overall: As far as clinical or MRI features were concerned, none was associated with the multiple sclerosis repertoire cluster.

V gene TRBV6-1 combines with J gene TRBJ1-2, with 9 bases aligning to TRBD1. Sequencing input: PBMCs. The TCR was taken from a woman between 40 and 50 years old with multiple sclerosis. The CDR3: CASSNRDRASGYTF. Written as DNA, the CDR3 is TGTGCCAGCAGTAACAGGGACAGGGCATCTGGCTACACCTTC.